This T cell receptor beta chain originates from a study of cytomegalovirus exposure and HLA in healthy donors (dated by TCRdb to about 2017). Turning to the overall study: An earlier analysis of roughly 500 of the donors reported 250 to 350 Gb of sequence data and around 120 million unique TCR beta sequences from roughly 180 million T cells. Among the approximately 400 genotyped donors, around 81% belonged to the genetic ancestry cluster associated with self-reported Caucasian donors. Rather than using new phenotypic data, the later analysis identified candidate immune exposures from TCR beta sequences and from how often those sequences occurred across donors. In a later analysis, previously published TCR beta repertoires from 500 to 750 donors were re-analyzed and high-resolution HLA genotyping was added so that TCR occurrence patterns could be studied. About 280 gigabases of sequencing data and 70 million to 100 million unique TCR sequences were included in an early release covering around 600 HLA-typed donors. Typing coverage varied by locus: about 629-640 donors for A, B, C, DRB1 and DQB1; approximately 500 for DQA1; approximately 570 for DPA1; under 490 for DPB1. All discovery cohort repertoires had been generated using a single sequencing platform. To predict cytomegalovirus infection status, the study brought together high-throughput TCR immunosequencing, statistical association of individual TCRs with disease status, and machine learning. On average, roughly 240,000 unique TCR beta nucleotide sequences were sequenced per donor among fewer than 500 genotyped donors of the cohort, with 15% to 20% of those sequences being non-productive. The aim of the study was to test whether cataloging public T cell receptors could identify signatures of past pathogen exposure. HLA typing covered class I and class II loci at four-digit resolution. Donor age, sex, ethnicity and CMV serostatus were compiled together with the repertoire data. Because of strong linkage in the cohort, four or five DR-DQ haplotypes were treated as single units for association and clustering. Besides the first cohort of 666 subjects, a separate validation cohort made up of over 100 different subjects was used. A later genetic analysis used genome-wide SNP genotypes for about 60% of the roughly 670 donors, treating that subset as a discovery cohort. Using immunosequencing, the study profiled T cell repertoires from 550 to 750 subjects and related those repertoires to cytomegalovirus serostatus. In an earlier analysis of about 590 of the donors, high-throughput TCR beta sequencing was used to judge whether each TCR beta V gene segment behaved as functional or pseudogenic. Results and caveats for the whole study, not just this receptor: In vitro tests confirmed that a few of the cytomegalovirus-associated TCR beta chains recognize cytomegalovirus antigens. When HLA alleles, especially DR and DQ, strongly co-occurred, attributing TCR associations to individual alleles was difficult. Some IMGT-functional V segments, including TRBV6-2 and TRBV6-3, could not be told apart with the 87-base-pair reads, so those segments were excluded. A further reported finding was that TCR beta sequences accurately predicted the HLA-A and HLA-B alleles for most subjects in the first cohort. Specific HLA alleles were associated with over 15,000 TCR beta sequences at a false discovery rate of 0.05 in a later analysis. In a later analysis, most CMV-associated TCR beta chains were found to appear HLA-restricted, with HLA associations seemingly driven largely by CMV exposure. A cluster of highly shared sequence variants was judged likely to be a technical artifact of the sequencing pipeline. Compared with the approximately 670-donor mean, donors in an Asian-associated ancestry cluster had fewer N-insertions in productive TCRs, according to a later genetic analysis. Most TCR sequences were observed very rarely across donors, whereas some public TCRs were present in many individuals. Because counts were too low, some 17 rarely observed V segments, including chromosome 9 orphons, were excluded from the earlier analysis of around 590 of the donors. Several of the top co-occurrence clusters appeared to be linked to parvovirus B19, influenza, CMV and Epstein-Barr virus, according to a later analysis. The classifier was reported to diagnose cytomegalovirus status with high specificity and sensitivity in both the original cohort and the validation cohort. It was suggested by the authors that the approach could potentially be generalized to other disease states and immunological phenotypes. According to a later analysis, TCR association rates differed among HLA loci, with DRB1 alleles showing the most associated TCRs and HLA-C alleles showing the fewest. In an earlier analysis of roughly 500 of the donors, most TCR beta V segments appeared in productive rearrangements about 87% or about 30% of the time, broadly matching IMGT annotations. The presence/absence analyses assumed that sequencing depth was roughly uniform across donors, and that assumption may not be true. Because some donors lacked HLA typing at each locus, the association tests relied only on the typed subset. In this cohort, only TCR beta chains were sequenced, and detectable features were limited by the absence of alpha or paired-chain data. Linkage disequilibrium might explain the correlated functional status among segregating V segments, but an unknown experimental factor could not be excluded. In a later analysis, HLA-associated TCR beta chains showed more clonal expansion and lower generation probabilities than non-associated chains that were equally common. V-gene and J-gene trimming of TCR beta chains was associated with a missense DCLRE1C variant in a later genetic analysis, and the association was replicated in an independent cohort. The study listed 164 TCR beta chains as associated with cytomegalovirus. CMV serostatus was the only immune exposure information available for the cohort.

This clone came up once. Its recognized antigen is unknown. Nothing much larger sits one base from this clone, and base qualities are not available. V is trimmed back by 4 bases and J by 6 bases, and the junction contains 12 bases that no gene match accounts for. There are 17 amino acids in the CDR3, from cysteine to phenylalanine inclusive. This entry keeps only the CDR3 DNA: 51 bases, framed from base 1. The germline V gene gives CDR1 as SGDLS and CDR2 as YYNGEE. The cohort comprised 550 to 700 healthy bone marrow donors. Cohort members were all nominally healthy when sampled, although unrecorded immune exposures were likely present. The donor tested CMV seronegative and was one of the 352 seronegative cohort members. Each donor provided a peripheral blood sample, and peripheral blood mononuclear cells were used for TCR beta sequencing. The Qiagen DNeasy Blood Extraction Kit was used to extract genomic DNA from the blood cell samples.

Libraries came from the immunoSEQ multiplex PCR assay. For the multiplex PCR, a mixture combining 60 forward primers for TCR Vbeta segments and 13 reverse primers for TCR Jbeta segments was used. The CDR3 region of rearranged TCR beta genes was amplified from genomic DNA by a multiplex PCR assay. The Illumina HiSeq System was used to sequence the amplified TCR beta libraries as 87-base-pair reads. Under the source paper's analysis protocol: A later analysis counted approximately 74 million unique TCR beta chains across the 690 or so repertoires, and 10 million to 11 million of these chains were shared by at least two donors. Raw reads were error-corrected and collapsed into unique sequences with a nearest-neighbor algorithm that merged closely related sequences to remove PCR and sequencing errors. V, D and J gene segments were assigned by aligning CDR3 sequences to IMGT reference sequences. For a sequence to be retained, at least a six-nucleotide match to both a V gene segment and a J gene segment was required. Rearrangements were classified as productive when the CDR3 lacked stop codons and remained in frame with V and J, and all other rearrangements were classified as non-productive. CDR3 was defined according to IMGT convention as the region running from the second conserved V-encoded cysteine to the conserved J-encoded phenylalanine. The earlier analysis of some 540 of the donors excluded any sequence lacking an unambiguous match to a single V gene segment. In an earlier analysis of 587 of the donors, a V segment was called functional when productive rearrangements were above 56.7%, and segregating when the standard deviation between donors exceeded 5%. To diagnose cytomegalovirus status from the catalog of TCR beta chain sequences, a statistical classification framework was built. V and J gene assignment, in a later analysis, came from comparing TCR nucleotide sequences with IMGT/GENE-DB human TR gene sequences. A later analysis assigned CDR3 sequences and most-parsimonious VDJ recombination scenarios with the TCRdist pipeline. In a later analysis, each TCR beta chain was defined by its CDR3 amino acid sequence together with its V-gene family, and reads without a unique V-gene family were excluded. A later analysis removed nearly 600 highly shared, low-generation-probability nucleotide sequences to deal with suspected cross-contamination and a sequencing artifact. In a later analysis, a clonal expansion index was calculated for each public chain from normalized within-repertoire ranks of inferred template counts. In a later analysis, generation probabilities were computed with a VDJ recombination model fitted to out-of-frame rearrangements, and the resulting probabilities were checked against IGoR. In a later analysis, TCR-TCR, TCR-HLA and TCR-CMV co-occurrence was scored with hypergeometric tests, and a repertoire-size bias correction was applied to TCR pairs. In a later analysis, false discovery rates were estimated by permuting HLA or CMV assignments 20 times. In a later analysis, co-occurring TCRs were grouped using DBSCAN, with TCRdist sequence similarity added in when clustering inside HLA-allele-positive subsets. For co-occurrence clustering, repertoires with fewer than 30,000 or more than 120,000 public chains were excluded, along with five or six repertoires with anomalous nucleotide sharing. TCRdb stores this immuneACCESS table with in-frame sequences only. Part of the clones is absent; in the studies checked, under half of the shortfall reflects unresolved V genes, and no reason is known for the rest. The DNA gave D and trimming, while V, J and clone size come from that table. This sample holds about 90,000 clones; 80% to 90% were observed only once. The ten largest make up about 2.3% of the sample.

This TCR was sampled from a young man in good health and CMV-seronegative. This sequence uses TRBV9 and TRBJ1-4, with 10 central nucleotides matching TRBD1. Sequencing used PBMCs. The sequenced DNA: TGTGCCAGCAGCCCCGAGGGGACAGGGGTCGGGTATGAAAAACTGTTTTTT. Its product reads: CASSPEGTGVGYEKLFF.